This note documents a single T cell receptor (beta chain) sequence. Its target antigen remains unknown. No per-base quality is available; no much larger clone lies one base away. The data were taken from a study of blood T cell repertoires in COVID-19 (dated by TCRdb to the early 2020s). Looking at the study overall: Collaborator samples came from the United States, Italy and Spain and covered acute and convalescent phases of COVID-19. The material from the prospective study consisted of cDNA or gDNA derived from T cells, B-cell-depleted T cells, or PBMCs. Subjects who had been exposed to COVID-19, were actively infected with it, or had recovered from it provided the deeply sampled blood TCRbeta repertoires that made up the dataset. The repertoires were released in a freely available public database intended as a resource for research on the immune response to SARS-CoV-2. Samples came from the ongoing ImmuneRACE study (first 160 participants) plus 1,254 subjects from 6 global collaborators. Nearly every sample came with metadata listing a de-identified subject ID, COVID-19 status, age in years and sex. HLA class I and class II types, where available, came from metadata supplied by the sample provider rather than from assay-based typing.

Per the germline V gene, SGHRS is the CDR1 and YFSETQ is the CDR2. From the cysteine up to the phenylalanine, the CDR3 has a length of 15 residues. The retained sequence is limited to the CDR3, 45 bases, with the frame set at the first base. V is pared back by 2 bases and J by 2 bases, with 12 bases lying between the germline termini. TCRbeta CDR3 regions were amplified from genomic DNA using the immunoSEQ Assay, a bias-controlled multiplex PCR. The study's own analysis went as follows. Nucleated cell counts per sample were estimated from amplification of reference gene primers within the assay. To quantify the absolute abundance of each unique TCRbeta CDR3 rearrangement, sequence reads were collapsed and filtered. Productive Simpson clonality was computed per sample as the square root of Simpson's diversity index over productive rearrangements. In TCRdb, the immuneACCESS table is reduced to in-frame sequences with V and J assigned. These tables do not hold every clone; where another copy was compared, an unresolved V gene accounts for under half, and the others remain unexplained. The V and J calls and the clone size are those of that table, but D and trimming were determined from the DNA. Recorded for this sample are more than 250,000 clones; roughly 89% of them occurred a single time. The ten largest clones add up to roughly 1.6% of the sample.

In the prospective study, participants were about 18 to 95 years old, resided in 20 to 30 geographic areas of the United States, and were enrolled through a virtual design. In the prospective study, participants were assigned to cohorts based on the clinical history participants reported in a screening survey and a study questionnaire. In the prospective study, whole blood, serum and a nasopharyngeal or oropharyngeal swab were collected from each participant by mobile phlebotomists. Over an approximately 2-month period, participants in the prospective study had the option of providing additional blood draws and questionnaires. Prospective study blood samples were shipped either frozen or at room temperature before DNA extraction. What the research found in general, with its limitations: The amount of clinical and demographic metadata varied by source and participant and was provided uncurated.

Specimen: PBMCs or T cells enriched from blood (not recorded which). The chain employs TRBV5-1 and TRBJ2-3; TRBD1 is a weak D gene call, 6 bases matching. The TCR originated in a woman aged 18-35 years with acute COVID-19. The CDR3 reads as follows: CASSLQGLDTDTQYF. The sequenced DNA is TGCGCCAGCAGCTTACAGGGCTTGGACACAGATACGCAGTATTTT.